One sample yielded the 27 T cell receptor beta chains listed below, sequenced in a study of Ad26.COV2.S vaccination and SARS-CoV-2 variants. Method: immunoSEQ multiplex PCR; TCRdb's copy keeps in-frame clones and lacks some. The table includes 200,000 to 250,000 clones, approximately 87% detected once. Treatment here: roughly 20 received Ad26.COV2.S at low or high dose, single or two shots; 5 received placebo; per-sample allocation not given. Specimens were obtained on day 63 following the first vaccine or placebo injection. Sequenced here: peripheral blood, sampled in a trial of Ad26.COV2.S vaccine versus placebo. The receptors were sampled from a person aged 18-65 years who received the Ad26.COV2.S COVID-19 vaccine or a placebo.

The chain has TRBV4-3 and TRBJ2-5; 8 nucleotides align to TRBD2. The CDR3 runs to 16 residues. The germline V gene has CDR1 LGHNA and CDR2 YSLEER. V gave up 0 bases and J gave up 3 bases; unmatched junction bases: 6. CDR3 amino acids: CASSQDLTSGKETQYF. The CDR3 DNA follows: TGCGCCAGCAGCCAAGATCTAACTAGCGGAAAAGAGACCCAGTACTTC.

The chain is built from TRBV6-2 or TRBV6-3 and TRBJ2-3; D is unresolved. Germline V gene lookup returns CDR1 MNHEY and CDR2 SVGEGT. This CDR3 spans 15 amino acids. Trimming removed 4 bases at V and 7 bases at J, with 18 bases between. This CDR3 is CASSSRAQPPNTQYF. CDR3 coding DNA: TGTGCCAGCAGTTCCCGGGCTCAACCACCAAATACGCAGTATTTT.

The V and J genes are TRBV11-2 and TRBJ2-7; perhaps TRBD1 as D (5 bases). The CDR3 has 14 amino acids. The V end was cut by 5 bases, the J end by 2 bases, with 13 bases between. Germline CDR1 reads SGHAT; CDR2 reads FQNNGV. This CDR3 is CASSRRDQTYEQYF. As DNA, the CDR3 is TGTGCCAGCAGCCGCAGGGATCAAACCTACGAGCAGTACTTC.

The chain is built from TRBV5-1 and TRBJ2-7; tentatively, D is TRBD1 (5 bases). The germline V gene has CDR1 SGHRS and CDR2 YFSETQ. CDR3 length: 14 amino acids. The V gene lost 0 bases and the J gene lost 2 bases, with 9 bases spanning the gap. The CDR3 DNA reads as TGCGCCAGCAGCTTGGATACAGGAACCTACGAGCAGTACTTC. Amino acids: CASSLDTGTYEQYF.

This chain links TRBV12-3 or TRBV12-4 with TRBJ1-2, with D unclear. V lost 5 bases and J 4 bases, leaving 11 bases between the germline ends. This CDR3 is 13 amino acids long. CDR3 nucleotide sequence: TGTGCCAGCAGTGGACGGCGGAGCTATGGCTACACCTTC. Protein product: CASSGRRSYGYTF.

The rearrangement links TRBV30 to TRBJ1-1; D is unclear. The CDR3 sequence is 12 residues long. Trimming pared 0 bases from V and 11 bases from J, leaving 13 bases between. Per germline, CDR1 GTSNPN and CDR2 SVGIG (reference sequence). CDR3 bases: TGTGCCTGGAGTGTACTAGGCCAAAGGGCTTTCTTT. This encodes CAWSVLGQRAFF.

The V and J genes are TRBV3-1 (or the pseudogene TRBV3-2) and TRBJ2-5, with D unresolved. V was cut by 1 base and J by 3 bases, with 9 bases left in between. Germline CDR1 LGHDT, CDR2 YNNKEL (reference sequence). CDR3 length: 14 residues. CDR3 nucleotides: TGTGCCAGCAGCCAAGGGCCTGGTAAAGAGACCCAGTACTTC. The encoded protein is CASSQGPGKETQYF.

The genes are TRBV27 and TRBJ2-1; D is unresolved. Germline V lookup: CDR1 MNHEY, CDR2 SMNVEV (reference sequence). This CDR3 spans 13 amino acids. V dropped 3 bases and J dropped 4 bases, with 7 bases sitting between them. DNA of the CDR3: TGTGCCAGCAGTTTCTCGTTTTACAATGAGCAGTTCTTC. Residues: CASSFSFYNEQFF.

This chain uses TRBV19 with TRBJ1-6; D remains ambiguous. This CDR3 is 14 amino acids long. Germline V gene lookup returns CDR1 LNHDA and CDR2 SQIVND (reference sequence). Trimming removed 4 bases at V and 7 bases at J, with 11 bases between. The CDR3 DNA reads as TGTGCCAGTAGTACCACAGACACCAATTCACCCCTCCACTTT. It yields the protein CASSTTDTNSPLHF.

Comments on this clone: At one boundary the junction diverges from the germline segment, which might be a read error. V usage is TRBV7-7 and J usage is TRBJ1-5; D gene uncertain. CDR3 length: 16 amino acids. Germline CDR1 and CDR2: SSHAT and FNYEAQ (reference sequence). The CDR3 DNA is TGTGCTAGCAGCTTCTGTCAGAGTTATAGCAATCAGCCCCAGCATTTT. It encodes CASSFCQSYSNQPQHF.

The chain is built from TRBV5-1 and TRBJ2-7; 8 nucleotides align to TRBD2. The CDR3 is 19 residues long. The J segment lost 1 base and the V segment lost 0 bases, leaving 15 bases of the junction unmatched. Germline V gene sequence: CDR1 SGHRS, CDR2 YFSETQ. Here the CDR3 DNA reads TGCGCCAGCAGCTTGGACGAGTTTAAGGCGGGGGGACCTTCCTACGAGCAGTACTTC. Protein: CASSLDEFKAGGPSYEQYF.

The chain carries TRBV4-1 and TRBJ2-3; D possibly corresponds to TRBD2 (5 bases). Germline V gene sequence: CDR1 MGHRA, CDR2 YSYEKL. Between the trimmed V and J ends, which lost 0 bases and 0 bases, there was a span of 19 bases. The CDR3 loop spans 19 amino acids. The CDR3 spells CASSQELPVGRGSTDTQYF. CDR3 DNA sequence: TGCGCCAGCAGCCAAGAGCTCCCAGTCGGGCGAGGGAGCACAGATACGCAGTATTTT.

The CDR3 loop is CASSPLGEGSTEAFF. The CDR3 nucleotides are TGTGCCAGCAGTCCTCTTGGGGAGGGTAGCACTGAAGCTTTCTTT. The J gene is TRBJ1-1, the V gene TRBV28; D remains unclear. Germline-derived CDR1 and CDR2 are MDHEN and SYDVKM. Trimming took off 5 bases at V and 4 bases at J, with 17 bases between the two ends. The CDR3 contains 15 residues.

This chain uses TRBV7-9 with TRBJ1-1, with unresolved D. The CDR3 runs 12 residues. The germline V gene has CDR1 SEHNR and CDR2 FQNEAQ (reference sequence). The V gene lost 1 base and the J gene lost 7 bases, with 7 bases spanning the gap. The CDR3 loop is CASSLDVLEAFF. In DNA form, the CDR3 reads TGTGCCAGCAGCTTAGACGTCCTTGAAGCTTTCTTT.

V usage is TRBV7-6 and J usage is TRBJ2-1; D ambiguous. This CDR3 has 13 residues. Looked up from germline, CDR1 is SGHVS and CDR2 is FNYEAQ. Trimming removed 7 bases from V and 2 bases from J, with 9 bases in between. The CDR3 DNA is TGTGCCAGCAAAGACACCACCTACAATGAGCAGTTCTTC. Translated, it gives CASKDTTYNEQFF.

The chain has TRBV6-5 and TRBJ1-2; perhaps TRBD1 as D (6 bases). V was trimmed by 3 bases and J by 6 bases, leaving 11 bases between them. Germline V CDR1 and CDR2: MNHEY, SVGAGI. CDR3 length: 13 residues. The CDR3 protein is CASSYSGADGYTF. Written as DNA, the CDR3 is TGTGCCAGCAGTTATTCAGGGGCGGATGGCTACACCTTC.

The CDR3 protein is CASSQRTGYGYTF. The CDR3 coding sequence is TGTGCCAGCAGCCAAAGGACAGGCTATGGCTACACCTTC. The chain links TRBV4-2 to TRBJ1-2; TRBD1 matches at 7 bases. With 2 bases clipped from V and 4 bases from J, the junction kept 1 base outside the gene matches. CDR1 LGHNA and CDR2 YNFKEQ come from the germline V gene. This CDR3 region has 13 residues.

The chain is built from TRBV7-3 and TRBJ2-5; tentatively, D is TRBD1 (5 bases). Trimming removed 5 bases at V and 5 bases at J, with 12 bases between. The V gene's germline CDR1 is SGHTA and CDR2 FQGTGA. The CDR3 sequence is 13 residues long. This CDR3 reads CASSRGTMETQYF. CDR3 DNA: TGTGCCAGCAGCAGGGGTACGATGGAGACCCAGTACTTC.

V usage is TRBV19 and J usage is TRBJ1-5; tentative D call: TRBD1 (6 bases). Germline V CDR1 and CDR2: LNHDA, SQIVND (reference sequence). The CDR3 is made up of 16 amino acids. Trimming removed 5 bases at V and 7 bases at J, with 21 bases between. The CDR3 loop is CASSPTRRGAGQPQHF. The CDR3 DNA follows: TGTGCCAGTAGTCCCACCCGACGGGGGGCCGGACAGCCCCAGCATTTT.

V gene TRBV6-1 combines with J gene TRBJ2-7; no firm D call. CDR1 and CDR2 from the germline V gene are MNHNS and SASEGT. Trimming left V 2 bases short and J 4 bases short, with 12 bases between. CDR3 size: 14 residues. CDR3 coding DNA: TGTGCCAGCAGTGAAAGCCCCAGGAAATACGAGCAGTACTTC. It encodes CASSESPRKYEQYF.

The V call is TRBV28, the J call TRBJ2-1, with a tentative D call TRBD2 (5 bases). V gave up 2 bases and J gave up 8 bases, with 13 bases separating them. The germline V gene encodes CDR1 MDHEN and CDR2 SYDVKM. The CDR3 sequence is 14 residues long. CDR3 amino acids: CASSLERIGDEQFF. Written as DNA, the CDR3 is TGTGCCAGCAGTTTAGAAAGAATCGGGGATGAGCAGTTCTTC. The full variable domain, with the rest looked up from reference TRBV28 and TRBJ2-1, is DVKVTQSSRYLVKRTGEKVFLECVQDMDHENMFWYRQDPGLGLRLIYFSYDVKMKEKGDIPEGYSVSREKKERFSLILESASTNQTSMYLCASSLERIGDEQFFGPGTRLTVL.

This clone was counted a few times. The chain's CDR3 is CASSLGGVSTEAFF. The CDR3 DNA sequence: TGTGCCAGCAGTTTAGGGGGAGTAAGTACTGAAGCTTTCTTT. The V call is TRBV28, the J call TRBJ1-1, with a possible D match to TRBD1 (5 bases). The CDR3 consists of 14 residues. With 2 bases removed from V and 5 bases from J, the gap between germline ends came to 12 bases. The germline CDR1 and CDR2 sequences are MDHEN and SYDVKM.

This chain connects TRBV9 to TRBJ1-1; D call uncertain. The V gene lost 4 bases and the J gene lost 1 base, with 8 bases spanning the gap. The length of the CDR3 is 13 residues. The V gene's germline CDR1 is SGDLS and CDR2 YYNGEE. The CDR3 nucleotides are TGTGCCAGCAGCCAAGCGGGGAACACTGAAGCTTTCTTT. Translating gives CASSQAGNTEAFF.

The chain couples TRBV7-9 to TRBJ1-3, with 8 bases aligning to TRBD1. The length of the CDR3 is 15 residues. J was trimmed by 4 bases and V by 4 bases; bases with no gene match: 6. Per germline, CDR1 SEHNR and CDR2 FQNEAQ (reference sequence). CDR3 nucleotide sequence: TGTGCCAGCAGCTCACTGACAGGGGTAGGAAACACCATATATTTT. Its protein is CASSSLTGVGNTIYF.

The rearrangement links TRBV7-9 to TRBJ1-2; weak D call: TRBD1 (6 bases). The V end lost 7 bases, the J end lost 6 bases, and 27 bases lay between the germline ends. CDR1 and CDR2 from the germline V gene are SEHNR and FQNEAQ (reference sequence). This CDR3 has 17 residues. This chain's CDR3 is CASTHTTGQSRRNGYTF. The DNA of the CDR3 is TGTGCCAGCACCCATACGACTGGACAGTCCCGCCGAAATGGCTACACCTTC.

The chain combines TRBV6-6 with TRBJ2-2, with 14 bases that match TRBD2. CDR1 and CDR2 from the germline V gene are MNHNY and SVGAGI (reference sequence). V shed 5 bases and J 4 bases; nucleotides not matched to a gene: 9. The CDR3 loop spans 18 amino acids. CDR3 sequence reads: CASSLGTSGGPSTGELFF. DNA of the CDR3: TGTGCCAGCAGTCTAGGGACTAGCGGGGGCCCATCCACCGGGGAGCTGTTTTTT.

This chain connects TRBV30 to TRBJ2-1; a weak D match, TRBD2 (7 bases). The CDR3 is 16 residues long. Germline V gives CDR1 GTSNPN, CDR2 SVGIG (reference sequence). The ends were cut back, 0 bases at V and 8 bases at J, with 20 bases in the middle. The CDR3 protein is CAWSVGGARKSYEQFF. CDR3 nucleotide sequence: TGTGCCTGGAGTGTGGGGGGGGCTAGGAAATCCTATGAGCAGTTCTTC. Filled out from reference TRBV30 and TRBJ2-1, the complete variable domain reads SQTIHQWPATLVQPVGSPLSLECTVEGTSNPNLYWYRQAAGRGLQLLFYSVGIGQISSEVPQNLSASRPQDRQFILSSKKLLLSDSGFYLCAWSVGGARKSYEQFFGPGTRLTVL.